This entry concerns a single TCR beta chain. This sample is drawn from a study of blood T cell repertoires in COVID-19. CDR3 length: 15 amino acids. Germline V gives CDR1 SGHTA, CDR2 FQGTGA. V lost 5 bases and J lost 2; bases outside the gene matches: 6. Original processing notes: By means of reference gene primer amplification, nucleated cell counts were estimated. Here immunoSEQ multiplex PCR was the method, and the copy in TCRdb shows in-frame clones only, minus some. The V and J calls and the clone size are those of that table, but D and trimming were determined from the DNA. Of 200,000 to 250,000 clones listed, 88% are singletons.

The J gene is TRBJ2-7, the V gene TRBV7-3, with TRBD1 identical over 10 bases. The TCR sequence derives from a man aged 70-80 years with acute or convalescent COVID-19. The material sequenced was peripheral blood. The CDR3 sequence: CASSPGTGDPYEQYF. CDR3 sequence (DNA): TGTGCCAGCAGCCCCGGGACAGGGGACCCCTACGAGCAGTACTTC.